This T cell receptor (beta chain) was recovered during a study of OX40 agonist ivuxolimab in advanced cancers. Study-level background: Ivuxolimab, an antibody acting as an agonist of OX40 (CD134), was used to treat patients.

Trimming removed 0 bases at V and 10 bases at J, with 13 bases between. Germline loops: CDR1 LNHDA, CDR2 SQIVND (reference sequence). The CDR3 has 15 amino acids. Data came from immunoSEQ multiplex PCR; TCRdb stores just in-frame clones and leaves some out. This table holds approximately 94,000 clones, over 75% found once. V is TRBV19 and J is TRBJ1-6; D possibly corresponds to TRBD1 (6 bases). The sequencing used CD4+ or CD8+ T cells sorted from blood, collected in a trial of the OX40 agonist ivuxolimab. This TCR was sampled from an adult with an advanced solid tumor such as melanoma, head and neck, liver or kidney cancer. CDR3 nucleotide sequence: TGTGCCAGTAGTATAGACCCGGGACAATACTCACCCCTCCACTTT. Translating gives CASSIDPGQYSPLHF.